Following are 26 T cell receptor beta chains from one sample sequenced in a study of blood T cell repertoires in COVID-19. TCRdb keeps only in-frame clones here, not all; method: immunoSEQ multiplex PCR. The table lists roughly 500,000 clones, 89% of them singletons, with approximately 0.9% in the top ten. Material: peripheral blood. The receptors come from a man younger than 30 with COVID-19, enrolled during active disease.

This clone was seen more than once but under ten times. The chain uses TRBV6-5 and TRBJ1-4; D is undetermined. The germline V gene has CDR1 MNHEY and CDR2 SVGAGI. Trimming pared 5 bases from V and 8 bases from J, leaving 18 bases between. The CDR3 length is 15 residues. Written as DNA, the CDR3 is TGTGCCAGCAGTCCCTGGGCAGACCTTAGGGAAAAACTGTTTTTT. It codes for CASSPWADLREKLFF.

The chain uses TRBV7-9 and TRBJ2-3, with TRBD2 as a possible D gene (5 bases). The CDR3 sequence is 15 residues long. From germline, CDR1 is SEHNR and CDR2 FQNEAQ (reference sequence). Trimming removed 1 base from V and 6 bases from J, with 14 bases in between. CDR3 loop: CASSLGVSGLDTQYF. The CDR3 nucleotides read TGTGCCAGCAGCTTAGGGGTCAGCGGATTGGATACGCAGTATTTT.

The rearrangement uses TRBV23-1 and TRBJ1-2; D call uncertain. TRBV23-1 is an ORF for which the function is uncertain. The CDR3 is 16 amino acids. Trimming stripped 4 bases from V and 0 bases from J, with 15 bases between. In DNA form, the CDR3 reads TGCGCCAGCAGTCGGGGTGGCGGGAAAGCTAACTATGGCTACACCTTC. This translates into CASSRGGGKANYGYTF.

This rearrangement joins TRBV10-3 to TRBJ2-3; D is possibly TRBD2 (5 bases). Per germline, CDR1 ENHRY and CDR2 SYGVKD. The CDR3 covers 13 residues. Between the trimmed V and J ends, which lost 2 bases and 4 bases, there was a span of 7 bases. CDR3 residues: CAISEGAADTQYF. In nucleotides, the CDR3 is TGTGCCATCAGTGAGGGAGCGGCAGATACGCAGTATTTT.

The chain joins TRBV6-5 to TRBJ2-7; D gene unclear. Trimming pared 0 bases from V and 4 bases from J, leaving 13 bases between. This CDR3 is built from 15 residues. Germline CDR1 reads MNHEY; CDR2 reads SVGAGI. CDR3 in DNA: TGTGCCAGCAGTTACTCGGGCAGGCCCTTTTACGAGCAGTACTTC. This gives the protein CASSYSGRPFYEQYF.

This clone was counted a single time. The gene calls are TRBV6-6 and TRBJ1-2; weak D call: TRBD1 (6 bases). V lost 5 bases and J 0 bases, leaving 22 bases between the germline ends. The length of the CDR3 is 18 residues. Germline V gene data show CDR1 as MNHNY and CDR2 as SVGAGI (reference sequence). CDR3 sequence (DNA): TGTGCCAGCAGTCCTACGACCCTTTCCACAGGGACTAACTATGGCTACACCTTC. Its protein product is CASSPTTLSTGTNYGYTF.

The V and J genes are TRBV7-9 and TRBJ2-1, with 8 bases aligning to TRBD2. The CDR3 has 14 amino acids. Germline V lookup: CDR1 SEHNR, CDR2 FQNEAQ (reference sequence). V trimming: 5 bases; J trimming: 12 bases; junction bases outside the gene matches: 12. CDR3 DNA: TGTGCCAGCAGCGACCCCGGGACTAGGTCAGGGCAGTTCTTC. It codes for CASSDPGTRSGQFF.

This clone was counted only a few times. The chain carries TRBV27 and TRBJ1-5; D ambiguous. CDR1 is MNHEY and CDR2 is SMNVEV in the germline V gene (reference sequence). V was pared by 8 bases and J by 8 bases, with 7 bases between. There are 10 residues in the CDR3. CDR3 in DNA: TGTGCCAGCCTCTACGAGCCCCAGCATTTT. Translating gives CASLYEPQHF.

This clone is a singleton in its sample. This sequence joins TRBV6-5 and TRBJ2-3, with D possibly TRBD2 on 5 matching bases. The ends were cut back, 0 bases at V and 3 bases at J, with 10 bases in the middle. CDR3 size: 15 residues. Germline assignment: CDR1 MNHEY and CDR2 SVGAGI. This CDR3 reads CASSYSRRVTDTQYF. The DNA for the CDR3 is TGTGCCAGCAGTTACTCCCGGCGGGTAACAGATACGCAGTATTTT.

The chain is built from TRBV11-2 and TRBJ2-1, with D possibly being TRBD2 (6 bases). Deletions cut 3 bases from V and 0 bases from J, with 18 bases between. This CDR3 spans 18 amino acids. Per germline, CDR1 SGHAT and CDR2 FQNNGV. The DNA of the CDR3 is TGTGCCAGCAGCTTGGCAAGGCGGCGGGGAAGCTCCTACAATGAGCAGTTCTTC. This codes for CASSLARRRGSSYNEQFF.

A remark on this clone: This sample includes further DNA sequences coding for the same CDR3. Written as DNA, the CDR3 is TGTGCCAGTAGAGGGACAGGGGGACAAGAGACCCAGTACTTC. Its translation is CASRGTGGQETQYF. J is TRBJ2-5 and V is TRBV19; TRBD1 matches at 11 bases. V was clipped by 6 bases and J by 2 bases; unmatched bases: 2. The CDR3 sequence is 14 residues long. From germline, CDR1 is LNHDA and CDR2 SQIVND (reference sequence).

V and J are TRBV6-1 and TRBJ2-1; D unresolved. The CDR3 contains 15 residues. The germline CDR1 and CDR2 sequences are MNHNS and SASEGT. V lost 0 bases, J lost 8 bases, and 14 bases lay in between. DNA of the CDR3: TGTGCCAGCAGTGAAGCATGGCTAGTTGGCGATGAGCAGTTCTTC. It encodes CASSEAWLVGDEQFF.

The genes are TRBV7-8 and TRBJ1-1; 7 bases are a match to TRBD1. The trim removed 1 base at V and 3 bases at J, leaving 2 bases unmatched. The CDR3 is 14 residues long. The V gene's germline CDR1 is SGHVS and CDR2 FQNEAQ. CDR3 sequence: CASSLGTGYTEAFF. CDR3 bases: TGTGCCAGCAGCTTAGGGACAGGATACACTGAAGCTTTCTTT.

This clone was detected only once. The CDR3 DNA follows: TGTGCCAGTAGTATAGGATGGCGGGAAGCAGATACGCAGTATTTT. It translates to CASSIGWREADTQYF. V is TRBV19 and J is TRBJ2-3; weak D call: TRBD2 (6 bases). V lost 1 base and J lost 4, with 12 bases in between. The CDR3 is 15 residues long. Germline V CDR1 and CDR2: LNHDA, SQIVND (reference sequence).

The rearrangement joins TRBV3-1 (or the pseudogene TRBV3-2) to TRBJ2-7, with no clear D. In germline, CDR1 is LGHDT, CDR2 YNNKEL (reference sequence). The CDR3 runs to 15 residues. V lost 4 bases, J lost 0 bases, and 13 bases lay in between. This chain's CDR3 is CASSLLAASSYEQYF. DNA for the CDR3: TGTGCCAGCAGCCTCCTGGCGGCTAGCTCCTACGAGCAGTACTTC.

The gene calls are TRBV9 and TRBJ1-1, with a tentative D call TRBD1 (5 bases). With 2 bases removed from V and 6 bases from J, the gap between germline ends came to 11 bases. Germline assignment: CDR1 SGDLS and CDR2 YYNGEE. The CDR3 length is 13 residues. The CDR3 region is CASSVGTGAEAFF. DNA for the CDR3: TGTGCCAGCAGCGTGGGGACTGGGGCTGAAGCTTTCTTT.

CDR3 bases: TGCGCCAGCAGCAAGCACACAACTCGACAGGGTTGGATAGATGAAGCTTTCTTT. Translating gives CASSKHTTRQGWIDEAFF. The chain is built from TRBV4-1 and TRBJ1-1; 7 bases map to TRBD1. The CDR3 consists of 18 residues. Unmatched junction bases numbered 22, after V lost 5 bases and J lost 7 bases. Germline V gene sequence: CDR1 MGHRA, CDR2 YSYEKL.

The chain links TRBV27 to TRBJ2-6; weak D call: TRBD1 (5 bases). V gave up 6 bases and J gave up 0 bases, with 9 bases separating them. CDR1 and CDR2 from the germline V gene are MNHEY and SMNVEV (reference sequence). This CDR3 has 15 amino acids. CDR3 sequence (DNA): TGTGCCAGCAGAATAGACAGCTCTGGGGCCAACGTCCTGACTTTC. This sequence encodes CASRIDSSGANVLTF. Full variable domain (remainder filled in from reference TRBV27 and TRBJ2-6): EAQVTQNPRYLITVTGKKLTVTCSQNMNHEYMSWYRQDPGLGLRQIYYSMNVEVTDKGDVPEGYKVSRKEKRNFPLILESPSPNQTSLYFCASRIDSSGANVLTFGAGSRLTVL.

The rearrangement uses TRBV30 and TRBJ2-3; 12 bases map to TRBD2. This CDR3 comprises 14 residues. Germline assignment: CDR1 GTSNPN and CDR2 SVGIG (reference sequence). Trimming cost V 6 bases and J 4 bases; bases outside gene matches: 5. The CDR3 sequence: CACVTSGSADTQYF. The CDR3 DNA reads as TGTGCCTGTGTGACTAGCGGGAGCGCAGATACGCAGTATTTT.

The chain uses TRBV2 and TRBJ2-1; 7 bases align to TRBD1. Germline V CDR1 and CDR2: SNHLY, FYNNEI. Trimming took 6 bases from V and 5 from J; bases not matched to a gene: 10. The length of the CDR3 is 15 residues. The CDR3 nucleotides read TGTGCCAGCAGCCCGAACAGGGGTAGCGACAATGAGCAGTTCTTC. Its protein product is CASSPNRGSDNEQFF.

This chain joins TRBV7-9 and TRBJ2-7; 10 nucleotides align to TRBD1. V shed 4 bases, J shed 7 bases, and the junction held 7 bases outside the gene matches. Germline assignment: CDR1 SEHNR and CDR2 FQNEAQ (reference sequence). The CDR3 runs to 14 residues. The CDR3 reads CASSSDRGAEEQYF. The CDR3 DNA reads TGTGCCAGCAGCTCGGACAGGGGGGCGGAAGAGCAGTACTTC. Variable domain in full (rest from reference TRBV7-9 and TRBJ2-7): DTGVSQNPRHKITKRGQNVTFRCDPISEHNRLYWYRQTLGQGPEFLTYFQNEAQLEKSRLLSDRFSAERPKGSFSTLEIQRTEQGDSAMYLCASSSDRGAEEQYFGPGTRLTVT.

The chain couples TRBV5-6 to TRBJ2-5, with 10 bases identical to TRBD2. V was pared by 4 bases and J by 0 bases, with 6 bases of the junction left unmatched. The CDR3 loop spans 16 amino acids. Germline V CDR1 and CDR2: SGHDT, YYEEEE. DNA of the CDR3: TGTGCCAGCAGCGAATTAGCGGGAGGCCACCAAGAGACCCAGTACTTC. The encoded protein is CASSELAGGHQETQYF.

The chain recombines TRBV3-1 (or the pseudogene TRBV3-2) with TRBJ1-1; no definite D call. The CDR3 contains 12 residues. Germline assignment: CDR1 LGHDT and CDR2 YNNKEL (reference sequence). V lost 3 bases and J 11 bases, leaving 13 bases between the germline ends. In nucleotides, the CDR3 is TGTGCCAGCAGCCACTCCGAGAGGAAGGCTTTCTTT. Translating it yields CASSHSERKAFF.

The chain is built from TRBV28 and TRBJ2-3; 14 bases are shared with TRBD2. V lost 6 bases to trimming and J lost 5 bases; unmatched junction nucleotides: 4. Germline V lookup: CDR1 MDHEN, CDR2 SYDVKM. This CDR3 contains 15 residues. DNA of the CDR3: TGTGCCAGCAGGCGGACTAGCGGGAGGTTAGATACGCAGTATTTT. Translated: CASRRTSGRLDTQYF. Filled out from reference TRBV28 and TRBJ2-3, the complete variable domain reads DVKVTQSSRYLVKRTGEKVFLECVQDMDHENMFWYRQDPGLGLRLIYFSYDVKMKEKGDIPEGYSVSREKKERFSLILESASTNQTSMYLCASRRTSGRLDTQYFGPGTRLTVL.

This rearrangement joins TRBV5-4 to TRBJ2-3; no clear D gene. The CDR3 is made up of 13 amino acids. Germline V lookup: CDR1 SGHNT, CDR2 YYREEE (reference sequence). Trimming shortened V by 0 bases and J by 1 base, and 3 bases separated the two germline ends. The CDR3 region is CASSLAGTDTQYF. CDR3 sequence (DNA): TGTGCCAGCAGCTTGGCGGGCACAGATACGCAGTATTTT. Variable domain in full (rest from reference TRBV5-4 and TRBJ2-3): ETGVTQSPTHLIKTRGQQVTLRCSSQSGHNTVSWYQQALGQGPQFIFQYYREEENGRGNFPPRFSGLQFPNYSSELNVNALELDDSALYLCASSLAGTDTQYFGPGTRLTVL.

J is TRBJ1-5 and V is TRBV28; 8 positions match TRBD1. With 5 bases clipped from V and 5 bases from J, the junction kept 8 bases outside the gene matches. The V gene's germline CDR1 is MDHEN and CDR2 SYDVKM. The CDR3 is made up of 15 amino acids. CDR3 region: CASSPGQGGYQPQHF. The CDR3 bases are TGTGCCAGCAGTCCCGGACAGGGAGGATATCAGCCCCAGCATTTT.